This T cell receptor (beta chain) was obtained from a study of regulatory T cells in long-lasting Graves disease. To make TCR beta libraries, researchers used iRepertoire HTBI primers and Arm-PCR of CDR3 regions. TCRdb processed the multiplex PCR reads anew with MiXCR; each CDR3 protein has one entry. In the table there are about 400,000 distinct CDR3 sequences, roughly 16% of which are singletons. Time point denoted: newly diagnosed GD, antithyroid drugs for less than 3 months. PBMC-extracted RNA yielded the TCR library. The receptor was isolated from a female donor with Graves disease. The sequenced sample was peripheral blood mononuclear cells (PBMCs), obtained at new diagnosis, from a patient treated with antithyroid drugs.

Here the CDR3 DNA reads TGCGCCAGCAGCTTGGCCGCGACTAGCGTGGAGACCCAGTACTTC. Protein sequence: CASSLAATSVETQYF. This sequence joins TRBV5-1 and TRBJ2-5; 8 nucleotides line up with TRBD2. Looked up from germline, CDR1 is SGHRS and CDR2 is YFSETQ. V lost 0 bases and J lost 5; bases outside the gene matches: 6. CDR3 length equals 15 residues.